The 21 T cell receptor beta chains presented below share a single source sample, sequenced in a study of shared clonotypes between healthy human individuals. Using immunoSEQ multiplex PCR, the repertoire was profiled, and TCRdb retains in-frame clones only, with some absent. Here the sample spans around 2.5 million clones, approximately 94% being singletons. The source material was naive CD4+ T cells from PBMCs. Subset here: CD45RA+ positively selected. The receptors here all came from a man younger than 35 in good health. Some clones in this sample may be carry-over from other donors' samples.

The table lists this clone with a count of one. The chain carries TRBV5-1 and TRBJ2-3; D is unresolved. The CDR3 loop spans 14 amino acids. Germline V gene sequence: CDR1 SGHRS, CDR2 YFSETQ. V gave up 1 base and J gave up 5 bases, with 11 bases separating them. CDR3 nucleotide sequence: TGCGCCAGCAGCTTGTTCCAGCGAGAAGATACGCAGTATTTT. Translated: CASSLFQREDTQYF.

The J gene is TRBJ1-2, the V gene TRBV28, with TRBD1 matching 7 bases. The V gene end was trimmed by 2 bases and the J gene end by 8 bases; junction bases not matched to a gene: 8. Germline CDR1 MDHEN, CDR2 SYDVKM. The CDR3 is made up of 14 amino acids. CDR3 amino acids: CASSLGGGAGGYTF. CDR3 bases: TGTGCCAGCAGTTTAGGAGGGGGCGCCGGGGGCTACACCTTC.

The CDR3 spells CASKGGGLYEQYF. The CDR3 nucleotides read TGTGCCAGTAAGGGGGGAGGCCTCTACGAGCAGTACTTC. The chain combines TRBV28 with TRBJ2-5; D may be TRBD1 or TRBD2 (6 bases each). The J call may be incorrect, as the DNA end agrees better with TRBJ2-7. The CDR3 has 13 amino acids. CDR1 is MDHEN, CDR2 SYDVKM, per germline.

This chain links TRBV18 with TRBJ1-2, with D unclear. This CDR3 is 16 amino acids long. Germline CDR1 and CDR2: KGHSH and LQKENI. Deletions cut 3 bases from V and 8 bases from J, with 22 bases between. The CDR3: CASSPVVDNPAGGYTF. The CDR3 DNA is TGTGCCAGCTCACCGGTCGTCGACAACCCCGCGGGAGGCTACACCTTC.

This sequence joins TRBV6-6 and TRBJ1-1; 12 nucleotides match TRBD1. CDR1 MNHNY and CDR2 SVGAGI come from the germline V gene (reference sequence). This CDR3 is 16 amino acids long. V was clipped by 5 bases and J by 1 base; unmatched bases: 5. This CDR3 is CASSAPGQGANTEAFF. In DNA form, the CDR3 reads TGTGCCAGCAGTGCTCCGGGACAGGGGGCGAACACTGAAGCTTTCTTT.

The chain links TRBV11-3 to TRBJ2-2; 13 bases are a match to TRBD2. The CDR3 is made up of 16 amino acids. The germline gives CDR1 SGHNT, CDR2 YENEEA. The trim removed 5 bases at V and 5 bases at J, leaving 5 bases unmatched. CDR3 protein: CASSLRTSGRTGELFF. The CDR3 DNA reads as TGTGCCAGCAGCCTCCGGACTAGCGGGAGAACCGGGGAGCTGTTTTTT.

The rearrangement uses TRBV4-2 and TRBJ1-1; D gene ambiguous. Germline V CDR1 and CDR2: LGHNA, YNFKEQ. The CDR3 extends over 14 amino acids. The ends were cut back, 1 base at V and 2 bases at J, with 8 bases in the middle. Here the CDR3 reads CASSQGSDNTEAFF. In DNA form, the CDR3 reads TGTGCCAGCAGCCAAGGATCAGATAACACTGAAGCTTTCTTT.

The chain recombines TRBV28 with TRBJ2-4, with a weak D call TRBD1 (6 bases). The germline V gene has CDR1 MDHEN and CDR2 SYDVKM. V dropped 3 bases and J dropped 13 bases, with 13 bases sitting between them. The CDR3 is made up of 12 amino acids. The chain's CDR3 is CASSFVQGWQYF. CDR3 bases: TGTGCCAGCAGTTTCGTTCAGGGGTGGCAGTACTTC.

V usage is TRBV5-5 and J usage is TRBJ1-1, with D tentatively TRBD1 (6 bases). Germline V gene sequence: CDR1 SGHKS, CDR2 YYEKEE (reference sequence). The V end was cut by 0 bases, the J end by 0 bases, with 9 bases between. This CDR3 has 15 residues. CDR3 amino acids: CASSLARGMNTEAFF. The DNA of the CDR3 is TGTGCCAGCAGCTTGGCCAGGGGCATGAACACTGAAGCTTTCTTT.

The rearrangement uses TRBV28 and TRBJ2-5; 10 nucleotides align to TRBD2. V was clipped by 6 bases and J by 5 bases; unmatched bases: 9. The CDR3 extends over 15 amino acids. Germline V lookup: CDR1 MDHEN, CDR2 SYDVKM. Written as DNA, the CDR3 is TGTGCCAGCAGCCAGCGGACTAGCGGAGGGGAGACCCAGTACTTC. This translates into CASSQRTSGGETQYF.

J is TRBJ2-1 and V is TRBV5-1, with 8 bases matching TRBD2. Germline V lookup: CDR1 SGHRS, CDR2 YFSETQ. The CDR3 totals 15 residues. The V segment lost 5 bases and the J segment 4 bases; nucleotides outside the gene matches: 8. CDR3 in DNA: TGCGCCAGCAGAATCGGCAGCGGGGGATACAATGAGCAGTTCTTC. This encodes CASRIGSGGYNEQFF.

CDR3 in DNA: TGTGCCAGCAGAAGTCACCAGACAGATACGCAGTATTTT. This encodes CASRSHQTDTQYF. The J gene is TRBJ2-3, the V gene TRBV6-5; D is ambiguous. The germline V and J ends were trimmed by 6 bases and 3 bases, with 10 bases remaining between them. The CDR3 loop spans 13 amino acids. The germline gives CDR1 MNHEY, CDR2 SVGAGI.

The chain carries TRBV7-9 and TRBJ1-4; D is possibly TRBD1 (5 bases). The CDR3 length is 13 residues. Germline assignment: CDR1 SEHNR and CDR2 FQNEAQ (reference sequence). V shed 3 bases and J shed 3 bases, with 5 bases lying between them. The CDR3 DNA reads TGTGCCAGCAGCTTGGGGGCTAATGAAAAACTGTTTTTT. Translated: CASSLGANEKLFF.

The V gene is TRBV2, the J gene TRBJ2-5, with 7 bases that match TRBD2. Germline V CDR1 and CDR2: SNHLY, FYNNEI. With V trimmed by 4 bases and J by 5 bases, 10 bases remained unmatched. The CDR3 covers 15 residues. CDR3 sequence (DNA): TGTGCCAGCAGTGTGGAAGCGGGATCGAGCGAGACCCAGTACTTC. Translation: CASSVEAGSSETQYF.

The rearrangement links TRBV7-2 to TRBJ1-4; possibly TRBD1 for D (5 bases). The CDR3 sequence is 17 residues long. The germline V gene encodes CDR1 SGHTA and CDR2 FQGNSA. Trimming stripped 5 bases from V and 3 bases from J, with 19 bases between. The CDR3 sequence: CASSGRQGASSNEKLFF. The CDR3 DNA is TGTGCCAGCAGCGGACGTCAGGGAGCGAGTTCTAATGAAAAACTGTTTTTT.

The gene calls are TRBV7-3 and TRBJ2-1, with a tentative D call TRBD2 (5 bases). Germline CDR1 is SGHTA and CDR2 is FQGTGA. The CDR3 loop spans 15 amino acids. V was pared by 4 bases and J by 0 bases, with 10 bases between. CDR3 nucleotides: TGTGCCAGCAGCTGGGCGGGTAGCTCCTACAATGAGCAGTTCTTC. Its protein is CASSWAGSSYNEQFF.

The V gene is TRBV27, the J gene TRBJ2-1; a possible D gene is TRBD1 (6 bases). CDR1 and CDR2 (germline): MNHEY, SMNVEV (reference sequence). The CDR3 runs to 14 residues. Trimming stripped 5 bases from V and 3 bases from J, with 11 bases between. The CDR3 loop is CASSPLQGYNEQFF. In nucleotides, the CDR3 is TGTGCCAGCAGTCCCCTACAGGGCTACAATGAGCAGTTCTTC.

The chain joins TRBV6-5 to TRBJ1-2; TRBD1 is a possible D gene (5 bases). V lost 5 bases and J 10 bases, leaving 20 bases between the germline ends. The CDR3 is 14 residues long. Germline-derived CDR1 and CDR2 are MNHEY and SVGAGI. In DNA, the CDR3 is TGTGCCAGCAGTCCCCCCGGGGCCGCTAGAGACTACACCTTC. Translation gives CASSPPGAARDYTF.

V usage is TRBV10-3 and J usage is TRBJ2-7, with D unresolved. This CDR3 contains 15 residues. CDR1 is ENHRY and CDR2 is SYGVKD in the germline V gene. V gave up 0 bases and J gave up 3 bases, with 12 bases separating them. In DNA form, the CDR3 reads TGTGCCATCAGTGAGTCCCCGGGCAGCAACTACGAGCAGTACTTC. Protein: CAISESPGSNYEQYF.

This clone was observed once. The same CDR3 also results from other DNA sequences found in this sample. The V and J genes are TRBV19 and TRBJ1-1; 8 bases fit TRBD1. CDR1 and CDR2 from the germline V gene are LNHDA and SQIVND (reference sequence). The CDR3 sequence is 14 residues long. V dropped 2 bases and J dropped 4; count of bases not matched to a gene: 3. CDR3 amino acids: CASSITGGGTEAFF. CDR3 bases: TGTGCCAGTAGTATAACAGGGGGAGGCACTGAAGCTTTCTTT.

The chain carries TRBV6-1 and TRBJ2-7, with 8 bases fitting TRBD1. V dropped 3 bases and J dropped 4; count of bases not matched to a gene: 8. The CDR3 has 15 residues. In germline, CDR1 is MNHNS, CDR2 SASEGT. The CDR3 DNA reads TGTGCCAGCAGTGATCTAGGACAGGGCGTGTACGAGCAGTACTTC. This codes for CASSDLGQGVYEQYF.